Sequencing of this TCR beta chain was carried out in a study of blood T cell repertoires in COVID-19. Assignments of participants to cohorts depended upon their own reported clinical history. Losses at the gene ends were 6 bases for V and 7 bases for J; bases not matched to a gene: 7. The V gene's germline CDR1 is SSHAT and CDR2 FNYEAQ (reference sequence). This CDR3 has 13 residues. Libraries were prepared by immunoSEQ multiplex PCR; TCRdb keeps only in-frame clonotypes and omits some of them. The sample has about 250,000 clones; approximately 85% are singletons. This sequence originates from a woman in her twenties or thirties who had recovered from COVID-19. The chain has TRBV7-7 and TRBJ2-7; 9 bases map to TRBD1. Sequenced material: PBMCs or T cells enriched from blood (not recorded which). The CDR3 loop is CASSRGQGKEQYF. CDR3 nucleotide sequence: TGTGCCAGCAGTCGCGGACAGGGGAAGGAGCAGTACTTC.